This passage covers 28 T cell receptor beta chains from one sample sequenced in a study of T cell responses to AZD1222 COVID-19 vaccine. This table comes from immunoSEQ multiplex PCR, and its TCRdb copy is limited to in-frame clones, with some not included. Of 200,000 to 250,000 clones detected, 93% appear once; the ten largest clones hold approximately 1%. The sample here was peripheral blood, taken on day 0 of MenACWY control vaccination. These receptors came from an adult in good health.

V and J are TRBV30 and TRBJ2-1; D is uncertain. Germline values: CDR1 GTSNPN, CDR2 SVGIG (reference sequence). The length of the CDR3 is 15 residues. The V end lost 3 bases, the J end lost 2 bases, and 14 bases lay between the germline ends. CDR3 coding DNA: TGTGCCTGGAGGCCAAAAGGTTCGGCCTACAATGAGCAGTTCTTC. The encoded protein is CAWRPKGSAYNEQFF. Supplemented by reference TRBV30 and TRBJ2-1, the full variable domain reads SQTIHQWPATLVQPVGSPLSLECTVEGTSNPNLYWYRQAAGRGLQLLFYSVGIGQISSEVPQNLSASRPQDRQFILSSKKLLLSDSGFYLCAWRPKGSAYNEQFFGPGTRLTVL.

V and J are TRBV6-2 or TRBV6-3 and TRBJ2-5; the match to TRBD2 covers 9 bases. Germline CDR1 MNHEY, CDR2 SVGEGT. The CDR3 is 15 amino acids. The J segment lost 5 bases and the V segment lost 6 bases, leaving 10 bases of the junction unmatched. The CDR3 nucleotides read TGTGCCAGCAGCCGCGGGGGGGCAGTCACGGAGACCCAGTACTTC. This sequence encodes CASSRGGAVTETQYF.

This clone has only a few counts. V is TRBV24-1 and J is TRBJ2-3; D might be TRBD1 (6 bases). The CDR3 has 19 residues. V lost 1 base and J lost 0, with 19 bases in between. The V gene's germline CDR1 is KGHDR and CDR2 SFDVKD. In DNA form, the CDR3 reads TGTGCCACCAGTGATTTTAGGGACAACGGATTCCCTAGCACAGATACGCAGTATTTT. Protein: CATSDFRDNGFPSTDTQYF.

The chain couples TRBV3-1 (or the pseudogene TRBV3-2) to TRBJ1-5, with unresolved D. V was trimmed by 4 bases and J by 1 base, leaving 11 bases between them. This CDR3 has 15 amino acids. CDR1 and CDR2 from the germline V gene are LGHDT and YNNKEL (reference sequence). The CDR3 reads CASSPGLLSNQPQHF. The CDR3 DNA follows: TGTGCCAGCAGCCCCGGATTGTTGAGCAATCAGCCCCAGCATTTT.

The chain couples TRBV3-1 (or the pseudogene TRBV3-2) to TRBJ2-1; TRBD1 matches at 9 bases. J was trimmed by 8 bases and V by 2 bases; bases with no gene match: 10. The CDR3 loop spans 16 amino acids. Germline V gives CDR1 LGHDT, CDR2 YNNKEL (reference sequence). In nucleotides, the CDR3 is TGTGCCAGCAGCCAATACGGGACAGGGATTATCGATGAGCAGTTCTTC. Protein sequence: CASSQYGTGIIDEQFF.

The J gene is TRBJ2-3, the V gene TRBV7-3; 8 bases align to TRBD2. The CDR3 extends over 14 amino acids. Trimming removed 4 bases from V and 6 bases from J; junction bases left unmatched: 6. Germline values: CDR1 SGHTA, CDR2 FQGTGA. CDR3 region: CASSSGTSVDTQYF. CDR3 DNA sequence: TGTGCCAGCAGCTCCGGGACTAGTGTGGATACGCAGTATTTT. The full variable domain, completed using reference TRBV7-3 and TRBJ2-3, is GAGVSQTPSNKVTEKGKYVELRCDPISGHTALYWYRQSLGQGPEFLIYFQGTGAADDSGLPNDRFFAVRPEGSVSTLKIQRTERGDSAVYLCASSSGTSVDTQYFGPGTRLTVL.

The chain carries TRBV19 and TRBJ2-1, with 11 bases fitting TRBD2. Germline V gene sequence: CDR1 LNHDA, CDR2 SQIVND (reference sequence). The CDR3 has 16 amino acids. With 5 bases clipped from V and 7 bases from J, the junction kept 10 bases outside the gene matches. The chain's CDR3 is CASSWGSGGANNEQFF. The CDR3 region has the DNA TGTGCCAGTAGTTGGGGTAGCGGGGGGGCTAATAATGAGCAGTTCTTC.

V gene TRBV28 combines with J gene TRBJ2-1; D might be TRBD2 (6 bases). This CDR3 comprises 15 residues. V dropped 4 bases and J dropped 4 bases, with 14 bases sitting between them. Germline V gene sequence: CDR1 MDHEN, CDR2 SYDVKM. The CDR3 region has the DNA TGTGCCAGCAGTTCTACCGTCGGGGGTTACAATGAGCAGTTCTTC. Amino acid sequence: CASSSTVGGYNEQFF. The full variable domain, in which reference TRBV28 and TRBJ2-1 provide the parts outside the CDR3, is DVKVTQSSRYLVKRTGEKVFLECVQDMDHENMFWYRQDPGLGLRLIYFSYDVKMKEKGDIPEGYSVSREKKERFSLILESASTNQTSMYLCASSSTVGGYNEQFFGPGTRLTVL.

The chain joins TRBV7-3 to TRBJ1-1; perhaps TRBD1 as D (5 bases). The CDR3 runs to 13 residues. The V and J ends lost 5 bases and 11 bases respectively, with 18 bases between them. In germline, CDR1 is SGHTA, CDR2 FQGTGA. This CDR3 is CASSQSPGTRAFF. As DNA, the CDR3 is TGTGCCAGCAGCCAATCCCCCGGGACCCGGGCTTTCTTT.

Comment on this clone: In the same sample, other DNA sequences code for this CDR3. The rearrangement joins TRBV7-2 to TRBJ1-5; 8 bases map to TRBD1. The V segment lost 5 bases and the J segment 6 bases; nucleotides outside the gene matches: 6. This CDR3 is built from 14 residues. Germline-derived CDR1 and CDR2 are SGHTA and FQGNSA. The DNA of the CDR3 is TGTGCCAGCAGCGCAGACAGGGGAGGTCAGCCCCAGCATTTT. Translation: CASSADRGGQPQHF.

The chain joins TRBV18 to TRBJ1-2; 7 bases fit TRBD1. Germline CDR1 and CDR2: KGHSH and LQKENI. The CDR3 runs to 12 residues. V lost 5 bases and J lost 8; bases outside the gene matches: 5. The CDR3 sequence is CASSTTGEGYTF. The CDR3 DNA follows: TGTGCCAGCTCAACCACAGGGGAAGGCTACACCTTC.

This chain connects TRBV11-2 to TRBJ2-2, with 7 bases lining up with TRBD1. Trimming took 6 bases from V and 7 from J; bases not matched to a gene: 5. Germline values: CDR1 SGHAT, CDR2 FQNNGV. The CDR3 extends over 13 amino acids. For the CDR3, the DNA is TGTGCCAGCAGGCAGACAGGGTTCGGGGAGCTGTTTTTT. This encodes CASRQTGFGELFF.

The chain couples TRBV5-5 to TRBJ2-7; maybe TRBD1 (6 bases). Trimming took off 4 bases at V and 3 bases at J, with 14 bases between the two ends. Germline assignment: CDR1 SGHKS and CDR2 YYEKEE (reference sequence). This CDR3 spans 14 amino acids. The CDR3 DNA reads TGTGCCAGCAGCCGGTGGCAGGGGAACTACGAGCAGTACTTC. Protein sequence: CASSRWQGNYEQYF.

This chain links TRBV6-5 with TRBJ1-1; D is unresolved. V shed 6 bases and J shed 0 bases, with 11 bases lying between them. Germline V CDR1 and CDR2: MNHEY, SVGAGI. The CDR3 sequence is 14 residues long. This CDR3 is CASRFEHMNTEAFF. The CDR3 DNA reads TGTGCCAGCAGATTCGAACACATGAACACTGAAGCTTTCTTT.

V usage is TRBV28 and J usage is TRBJ1-4; D remains unclear. Germline V gene sequence: CDR1 MDHEN, CDR2 SYDVKM. The CDR3 is 12 residues long. V was shortened by 7 bases and J by 6 bases, with 9 bases between the two germline ends. CDR3 nucleotides: TGTGCCAGCAAATTGGATGATGAAAAACTGTTTTTT. This gives the protein CASKLDDEKLFF.

This chain uses TRBV6-1 with TRBJ1-1; the D gene is possibly TRBD1 (6 bases). Germline-derived CDR1 and CDR2 are MNHNS and SASEGT. Deletions cut 1 base from V and 3 bases from J, with 9 bases between. The CDR3 runs 14 residues. The CDR3 is CASSEGNRDTEAFF. Here the CDR3 DNA reads TGTGCCAGCAGTGAAGGAAACAGGGACACTGAAGCTTTCTTT.

V gene TRBV5-1 combines with J gene TRBJ1-5; possibly TRBD1 for D (5 bases). The CDR3 sequence is 15 residues long. Germline assignment: CDR1 SGHRS and CDR2 YFSETQ. V lost 0 bases and J lost 3, with 10 bases in between. CDR3 nucleotides: TGCGCCAGCAGCTTGGCCGGGACCGTCAATCAGCCCCAGCATTTT. Translating it yields CASSLAGTVNQPQHF. The variable domain in full, completed from reference TRBV5-1 and TRBJ1-5, reads KAGVTQTPRYLIKTRGQQVTLSCSPISGHRSVSWYQQTPGQGLQFLFEYFSETQRNKGNFPGRFSGRQFSNSRSEMNVSTLELGDSALYLCASSLAGTVNQPQHFGDGTRLSIL.

V is TRBV7-9 and J is TRBJ1-4; D is possibly TRBD1 (6 bases). The CDR3 covers 14 residues. The germline CDR1 and CDR2 sequences are SEHNR and FQNEAQ (reference sequence). Trimming left V 4 bases short and J 7 bases short, with 13 bases between. The CDR3 DNA reads as TGTGCCAGCAGCTCCAGGGGAGCGTTTGAAAAACTGTTTTTT. It is translated as CASSSRGAFEKLFF.

The V call is TRBV19, the J call TRBJ1-6, with D tentatively TRBD1 (5 bases). The CDR3 has 15 residues. Trimming removed 6 bases from V and 10 bases from J, with 19 bases in between. The V gene's germline CDR1 is LNHDA and CDR2 SQIVND (reference sequence). In DNA form, the CDR3 reads TGTGCCAGTAGGTCTGAGGGGATGCTAAACTCACCCCTCCACTTT. Its protein product is CASRSEGMLNSPLHF.

CDR3 DNA: TGCGCCAGCAGTCGGACCCAGGCCGGTGGCTACACCTTC. It encodes CASSRTQAGGYTF. The rearrangement uses TRBV10-2 and TRBJ1-2; D unresolved. From germline, CDR1 is WSHSY and CDR2 SAAADI. This CDR3 spans 13 amino acids. Trimming cost V 5 bases and J 7 bases, with 14 bases left between them.

The chain employs TRBV19 and TRBJ1-5; TRBD1 matches at 8 bases. CDR3 length: 15 residues. Germline CDR1 reads LNHDA; CDR2 reads SQIVND (reference sequence). Germline trimming cut 2 bases from V and 2 bases from J; bases unmatched to any gene: 2. The CDR3 nucleotides read TGTGCCAGTAGTATACAGGGGGCAGGCAATCAGCCCCAGCATTTT. It yields the protein CASSIQGAGNQPQHF.

The CDR3: CASSRGDEQYF. In DNA, the CDR3 is TGTGCCAGCAGCCGTGGGGACGAGCAGTACTTC. V is TRBV7-8 and J is TRBJ2-7; D unresolved. CDR3 length equals 11 residues. Trimming removed 5 bases at V and 5 bases at J, with 7 bases between. Germline V CDR1 and CDR2: SGHVS, FQNEAQ.

The rearrangement uses TRBV7-2 and TRBJ1-1; D is perhaps TRBD1 (5 bases). CDR1 is SGHTA, CDR2 FQGNSA, per germline. The CDR3 is 14 amino acids. Between the trimmed V and J ends, which lost 3 bases and 4 bases, there was a span of 12 bases. CDR3 DNA: TGTGCCAGCAGCTTGTCGCAGGGACCCACTGAAGCTTTCTTT. It translates to CASSLSQGPTEAFF.

V is TRBV27 and J is TRBJ2-7; D gene unclear. CDR3 length: 14 amino acids. Trimming cost V 3 bases and J 1 base, with 10 bases left between them. The germline V gene has CDR1 MNHEY and CDR2 SMNVEV (reference sequence). DNA for the CDR3: TGTGCCAGCAGTTTCGCCACGAAGTCCTACGAGCAGTACTTC. Encoded protein: CASSFATKSYEQYF.

The chain recombines TRBV3-1 (or the pseudogene TRBV3-2) with TRBJ2-3; possible D gene TRBD1, 6 bases. This CDR3 is 14 amino acids long. Per the germline V gene, CDR1 is LGHDT and CDR2 is YNNKEL (reference sequence). V lost 4 bases to trimming and J lost 3 bases, with 11 bases between them. The CDR3 DNA follows: TGTGCCAGCAGCCCCCCAACAGGGACAGATACGCAGTATTTT. Its protein product is CASSPPTGTDTQYF.

Here the CDR3 reads CASSEMWGHQPQHF. The CDR3 DNA reads as TGTGCCAGCAGTGAAATGTGGGGGCATCAGCCCCAGCATTTT. The chain uses TRBV6-1 and TRBJ1-5; tentative D call: TRBD1 (6 bases). The CDR3 has 14 residues. The germline CDR1 and CDR2 sequences are MNHNS and SASEGT. The germline V and J ends were trimmed by 2 bases and 5 bases, with 10 bases remaining between them.

CDR3 in amino acids: CASSLQGAGEKLFF. The CDR3 bases are TGTGCCAGCAGCCTACAGGGGGCGGGTGAAAAACTGTTTTTT. J is TRBJ1-4 and V is TRBV27; 9 bases fit TRBD1. This CDR3 region has 14 residues. The germline V gene encodes CDR1 MNHEY and CDR2 SMNVEV (reference sequence). V shed 6 bases and J 7 bases; nucleotides not matched to a gene: 6.

V gene TRBV4-3 combines with J gene TRBJ2-7, with 10 bases identical to TRBD1. Germline CDR1 LGHNA, CDR2 YSLEER. After removal of 5 bases from V and 4 bases from J, the junction contained 8 bases not matched to a gene. This CDR3 has 15 residues. In nucleotides, the CDR3 is TGCGCCAGCAGCACCCGGACAGGGGGTGGGTACGAGCAGTACTTC. Translated, it gives CASSTRTGGGYEQYF.